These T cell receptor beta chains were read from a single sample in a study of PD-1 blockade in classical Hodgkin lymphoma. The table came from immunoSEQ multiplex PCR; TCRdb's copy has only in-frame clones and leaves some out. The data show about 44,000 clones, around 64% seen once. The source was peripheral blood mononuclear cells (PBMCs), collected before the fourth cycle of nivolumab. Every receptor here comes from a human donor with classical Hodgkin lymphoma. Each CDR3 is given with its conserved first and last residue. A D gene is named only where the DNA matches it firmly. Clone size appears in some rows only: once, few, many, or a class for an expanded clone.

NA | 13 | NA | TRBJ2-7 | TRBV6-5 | TGTGCCAGCAGTTACGGGCTGGCCTACGAGCAGTACTTC | CASSYGLAYEQYF
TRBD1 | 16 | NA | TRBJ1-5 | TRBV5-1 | TGCGCCAGCAGCTTGTTCGGACAGGGAGGAGGGCAGCCCCAGCATTTT | CASSLFGQGGGQPQHF
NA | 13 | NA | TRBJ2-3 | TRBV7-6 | TGTGCCAGCAGCCTCGGGTGGGCAGATACGCAGTATTTT | CASSLGWADTQYF
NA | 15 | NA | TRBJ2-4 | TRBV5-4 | TGTGCCAGCAGCTCTGGGGGCGCGGGTGAAAACATTCAGTACTTC | CASSSGGAGENIQYF
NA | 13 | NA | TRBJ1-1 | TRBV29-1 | TGCAGCGTTGGGCTGGGGTTGAACACTGAAGCTTTCTTT | CSVGLGLNTEAFF
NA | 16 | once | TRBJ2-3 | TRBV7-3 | TGTGCCAGCAGCTCGGATGGAGCGTCACGTTTTGATACGCAGTATTTT | CASSSDGASRFDTQYF
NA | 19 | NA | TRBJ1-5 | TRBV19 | TGTGCCAGTAGTCCCAGAAGAGGGGCAGGGAGGGGGTTTAATCAGCCCCAGCATTTT | CASSPRRGAGRGFNQPQHF
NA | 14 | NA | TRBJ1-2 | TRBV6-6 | TGTGCCAGCAGTTACGGGGCAGGGATAGGGGGCTACACCTTC | CASSYGAGIGGYTF
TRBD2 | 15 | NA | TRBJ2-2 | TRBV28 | TGTGCCAGCAGGACTCGTGCGGGAGCCCCCGGGGAGCTGTTTTTT | CASRTRAGAPGELFF
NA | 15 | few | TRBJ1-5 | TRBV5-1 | TGCGCCAGCAGCTTGCTTGGGGGGGTGAGTCAGCCCCAGCATTTT | CASSLLGGVSQPQHF
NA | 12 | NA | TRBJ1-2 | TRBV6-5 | TGTGCCAGCAGGGAGGGGGACTATGGCTACACCTTC | CASREGDYGYTF
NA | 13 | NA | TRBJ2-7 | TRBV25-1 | TGTGCCAGCAGTGAATACGGAGCCTACGAGCAGTACTTC | CASSEYGAYEQYF
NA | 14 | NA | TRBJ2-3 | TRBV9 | TGTGCCAGCAGCGTAGACTCACTAACAGATACGCAGTATTTT | CASSVDSLTDTQYF
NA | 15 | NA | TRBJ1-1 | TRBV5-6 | TGTGCCAGCAGCTTGGACTCAGGGGTGAACACTGAAGCTTTCTTT | CASSLDSGVNTEAFF
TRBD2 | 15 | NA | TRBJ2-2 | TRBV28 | TGTGCCAGCAGTCTAGCGGGGGCGAACACCGGGGAGCTGTTTTTT | CASSLAGANTGELFF
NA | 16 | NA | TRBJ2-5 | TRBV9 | TGTGCCAGCAGCGTGGCCTTCGAAGGAGGCCAAGAGACCCAGTACTTC | CASSVAFEGGQETQYF
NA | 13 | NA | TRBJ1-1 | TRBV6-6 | TGTGCCAGCAGTTCCCAGGGAGGCACTGAAGCTTTCTTT | CASSSQGGTEAFF
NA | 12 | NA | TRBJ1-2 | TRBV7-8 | TGTGCCAGCAGCTTAGACAGCTATGGCTACACCTTC | CASSLDSYGYTF
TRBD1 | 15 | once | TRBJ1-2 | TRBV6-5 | TGTGCCAGCAGTTACCGACAGGGGACCCACTATGGCTACACCTTC | CASSYRQGTHYGYTF
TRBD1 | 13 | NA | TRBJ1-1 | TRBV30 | TGTGCCTGGGCGGACAGGGGGAACACTGAAGCTTTCTTT | CAWADRGNTEAFF
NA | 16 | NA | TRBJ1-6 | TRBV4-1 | TGCGCCAGCAGCTTAACACAGGGCGTCGATAATTCACCCCTCCACTTT | CASSLTQGVDNSPLHF
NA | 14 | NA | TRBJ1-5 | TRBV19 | TGTGCCAGTAGTAGGGGGGTTGCCAATCAGCCCCAGCATTTT | CASSRGVANQPQHF
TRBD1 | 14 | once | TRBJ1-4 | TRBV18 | TGTGCCAGCTCACCCGGCACAGGGGATGAAAAACTGTTTTTT | CASSPGTGDEKLFF
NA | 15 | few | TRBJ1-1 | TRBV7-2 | TGTGCCAGCAGCTTATCGATAGGGGGTGTTACTGAAGCTTTCTTT | CASSLSIGGVTEAFF
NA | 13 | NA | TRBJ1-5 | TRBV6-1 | TGTGCCAGCAGTGATGGCAAAGATCAGCCCCAGCATTTT | CASSDGKDQPQHF
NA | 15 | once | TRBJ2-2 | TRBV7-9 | TGTGCCAGCAGCTTATGGGTGGGCAACACCGGGGAGCTGTTTTTT | CASSLWVGNTGELFF
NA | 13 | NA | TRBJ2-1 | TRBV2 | TGTGCCAACCTGAGACACGCCGCCGATGAGCAGTTCTTC | CANLRHAADEQFF
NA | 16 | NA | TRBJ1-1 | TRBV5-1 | TGCGCCAGCAGCTTTTCGCGGGAACGCCTGAACACTGAAGCTTTCTTT | CASSFSRERLNTEAFF
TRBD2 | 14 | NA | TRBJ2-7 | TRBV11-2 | TGTGCCAGCAGACCAGCGGGAGGGAGCTACGAGCAGTACTTC | CASRPAGGSYEQYF
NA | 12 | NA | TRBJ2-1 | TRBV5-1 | TGCGCCAGCAGCCTCTGGGGCAATGAGCAGTTCTTC | CASSLWGNEQFF
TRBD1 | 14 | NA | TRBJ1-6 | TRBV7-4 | TGTGCCAGCAGCTTACCGGGACAGGGTTCACCCCTCCACTTT | CASSLPGQGSPLHF
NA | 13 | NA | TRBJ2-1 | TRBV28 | TGTGCCAGCAGTTTACTAGGTGCCAATGAGCAGTTCTTC | CASSLLGANEQFF
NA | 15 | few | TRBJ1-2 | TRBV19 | TGTGCCACTAAACCACGGGGCGAGACTAACTATGGCTACACCTTC | CATKPRGETNYGYTF
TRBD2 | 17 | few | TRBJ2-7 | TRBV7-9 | TGTGCCAGCAGCTTAGCAGGGACTAGCGTCAGGACCTACGAGCAGTACTTC | CASSLAGTSVRTYEQYF
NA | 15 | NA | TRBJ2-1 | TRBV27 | TGTGCCAGCAGTTTACCCTCGGGGATCGGCAATGAGCAGTTCTTC | CASSLPSGIGNEQFF
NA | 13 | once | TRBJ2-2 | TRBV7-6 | TGTGCCAGCAGCTTAGGGGGCACCGGGGAGCTGTTTTTT | CASSLGGTGELFF
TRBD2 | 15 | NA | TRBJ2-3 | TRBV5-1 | TGCGCCAGCAGCATGTCTAGCGGGGCCACAGATACGCAGTATTTT | CASSMSSGATDTQYF
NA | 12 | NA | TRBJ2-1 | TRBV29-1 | TGCAGCGTTACGGGGGCGTACAATGAGCAGTTCTTC | CSVTGAYNEQFF
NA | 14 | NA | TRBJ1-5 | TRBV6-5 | TGTGCCAGCAGTGGACAGTATAGCAATCAGCCCCAGCATTTT | CASSGQYSNQPQHF
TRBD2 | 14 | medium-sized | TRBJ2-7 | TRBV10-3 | TGTGCCACCGGGGGGGCGACAAATTCCTACGAGCAGTACTTC | CATGGATNSYEQYF
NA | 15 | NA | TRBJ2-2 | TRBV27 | TGTGCCAGCACCCGACTTGGAATCGGCGCCGGGGAGCTGTTTTTT | CASTRLGIGAGELFF
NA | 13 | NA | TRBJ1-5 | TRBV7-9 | TGTGCCAGCAGCTTGGTGAAAAATCAGCCCCAGCATTTT | CASSLVKNQPQHF
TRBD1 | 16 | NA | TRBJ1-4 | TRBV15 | TGTGCCACCAGCAGAGATCCCGGACAGGAGTATGAAAAACTGTTTTTT | CATSRDPGQEYEKLFF
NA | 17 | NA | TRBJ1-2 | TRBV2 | TGTGCCAGCAGAGAGAAGGCAGGGACCCAGCCCAACTATGGCTACACCTTC | CASREKAGTQPNYGYTF
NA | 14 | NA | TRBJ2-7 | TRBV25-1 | TGTGCCAGCAGTGAAACTACAGGGAAATACGAGCAGTACTTC | CASSETTGKYEQYF
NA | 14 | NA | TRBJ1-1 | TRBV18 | TGTGCCAGCTCGTACCGGGACACCGGCCCCAAAGCTTTCTTT | CASSYRDTGPKAFF
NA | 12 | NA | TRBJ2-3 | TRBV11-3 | TGTGCCAGCAGCTTAGTCCCAGATACGCAGTATTTT | CASSLVPDTQYF